This is a list of T cell receptor beta chains from one sample in a study of identical twins. TCRdb recomputed calls from the 5' RACE reads with MiXCR, one row per CDR3 protein. The sample has roughly 1.6 million distinct CDR3 sequences; about 31% are singletons. Input material: cord blood. The receptor set was obtained from a newborn girl in good health. Each CDR3 is given with its conserved first and last residue. The listing skips clone size in some rows; elsewhere it reads once, few, many or a size class.

CDR3 protein,clone size,V gene,CDR3 length
CASSEDRGEETQYF,few,TRBV6-1,14
CASNGDRVSPPHF,-,TRBV6-5,13
CSAIQASYNEQFF,few,TRBV20-1,13
CASSATGALGNTIYF,-,TRBV9,15
CASSLFSAGLTDTQYF,-,TRBV7-6,16
CASGASFSRIQETQYF,-,TRBV10-2,16
CASSFSEGNYGYTF,few,TRBV11-2,14
CASSSKSGETYEQYF,few,TRBV7-6,15
CASSQDTGRWRSTDTQYF,-,TRBV4-1,18
CASSLNRLAGVKGEQFF,few,TRBV4-1,17
CASSLASGGGYTF,-,TRBV7-8,13
CASSYPEEAYNEQFF,few,TRBV6-6,15
CASSTRGNYYGYTF,few,TRBV2,14
CASSLSRVGGYNEQFF,few,TRBV7-9,16
CASSLLQLDGGSNQPQHF,few,TRBV5-5,18
CASSFSRAGPNYGYTF,-,TRBV27,16
CASSTPGPCPYEQYF,-,TRBV6-5,15
CASSVLAFYNEQFF,few,TRBV9,14
CASNNRDRGWYGSEKLFF,few,TRBV6-1,18
CASSETGPGSEAFF,-,TRBV25-1,14
CSARLAGVGYNEQFF,-,TRBV20-1,15
CASSLRAGGPYNEQFF,few,TRBV27,16
CSATASPLHF,-,TRBV20-1,10
CASSLARDEQFF,many,TRBV5-1,12
CASSSAGGSDTQYF,-,TRBV12-3/TRBV12-4,14
CASSLDHAGGTDTQYF,-,TRBV11-2,16
CASRASGGSTDTQYF,many,TRBV2,15
CASSPLAGGWADTQYF,-,TRBV4-2,16
CSAGGRTSYEQYF,-,TRBV20-1,13
CASSPRIAGVAYEQYF,once,TRBV12-3/TRBV12-4,16
CASSIVGGSYEQYF,few,TRBV19,14
CASSFTVVGTGDSGTPYEQYF,-,TRBV28,21
CASFPTSGGAGELFF,-,TRBV4-1,15
CASSQDKVGLGDYEQYF,-,TRBV4-1,17
CASSYRQGANEQYF,-,TRBV9,14